This T cell receptor beta chain came from a study of OX40 agonist ivuxolimab in advanced cancers. Study context: Intravenous ivuxolimab was administered to patients every 2 weeks at 0.01 to 10 mg/kg. Partial responses occurred in three patients (one hepatocellular carcinoma, two cutaneous melanoma).

General study results and limits: Partial responders dosed at 0.1-3.0 mg/kg displayed clonal expansion ranking among the lowest.

Profiling relied on immunoSEQ multiplex PCR, and the TCRdb table lists in-frame clones only, not all of them. This table has roughly 100,000 clones, less than 85% appearing once. Comments on this clone: The antigen is undetermined.

Germline V gives CDR1 SQVTM, CDR2 ANQGSEA. V was cut by 7 bases and J by 6 bases, with 16 bases left in between. The CDR3 has 13 amino acids. This receptor was obtained from an adult with an advanced solid tumor such as melanoma, head and neck, liver or kidney cancer. This chain uses TRBV29-1 with TRBJ1-5; D perhaps matches TRBD1 (6 bases). The source material was CD4+ or CD8+ T cells sorted from blood, sampled in a trial of the OX40 agonist ivuxolimab. The CDR3 loop is CSASMGAPQPQHF. CDR3 DNA sequence: TGCAGCGCCAGCATGGGGGCCCCTCAGCCCCAGCATTTT.